This paragraph covers one TCR beta chain sequence. What it binds is not known. The source of the sample is a study of CD8 T cells in Susac syndrome. Study findings and constraints: The TCR sequencing and HLA analysis in the study involved a relatively small number of individuals, as the study acknowledged.

Sequencing of TCR beta was undertaken in CD8+ and CD4+ T cells derived from blood. It was negative isolation that provided the CD8+ and CD4+ T cells, whereas TEMRA cells were enriched by FACS. The germline CDR1 and CDR2 sequences are SQVTM and ANQGSEA. This CDR3 comprises 17 residues. V was clipped by 6 bases and J by 1 base; unmatched bases: 13. Random-hexamer reverse transcription was applied to about 0.45 to 1 ug RNA. Multiplex PCR with immunoSEQ amplified the TCR beta CDR3 across 54 Vbeta and 13 Jbeta. One entry per CDR3 protein, called by TCRdb with MiXCR from the immunoSEQ multiplex PCR reads. The repertoire holds around 130,000 distinct CDR3 sequences, with roughly 92% as singletons.

Sequences were obtained from CD4+ T cells from PBMCs. The chain links TRBV29-1 to TRBJ2-2; the match to TRBD2 covers 8 bases. The sequence was obtained from a human donor in good health. The CDR3 protein is CSVRPGGPSGNTGELFF. CDR3 sequence (DNA): TGCAGCGTCCGTCCGGGAGGGCCTAGCGGGAACACCGGGGAGCTGTTTTTT.